The sequence of this T cell receptor beta chain was determined in a study of T cells in Graves' hyperthyroidism and ophthalmopathy. Amplification of TCR beta CDR3 regions was performed using RNA transcripts as template. With the HTBI primer set, the TCR CDR3 went through a first round of RT-PCR. From the multiplex PCR reads, TCRdb called clonotypes with MiXCR, one entry per CDR3 protein. This table holds 550,000 to 800,000 distinct CDR3 sequences, 16% found once. The germline CDR1 and CDR2 sequences are MNHNS and SASEGT. This CDR3 is built from 12 residues. V was cut by 6 bases and J by 1 base, with 7 bases left in between. Overall study results and limits: Most thyroid clonotypes expanded above 0.001 were also detected in blood.

Newly diagnosed hyperthyroidism, duration under 2 months, in patients aged 18 to 65. This clonotype was observed many times. Its specificity is unknown. Sequencing was carried out using blood. The chain carries TRBV6-1 and TRBJ2-7, with D uncertain. The TCR originated in a young man with Graves' hyperthyroidism. CDR3: CASSPFSYEQYF. The CDR3 bases are TGTGCCAGCAGCCCCTTTTCCTACGAGCAGTACTTC.